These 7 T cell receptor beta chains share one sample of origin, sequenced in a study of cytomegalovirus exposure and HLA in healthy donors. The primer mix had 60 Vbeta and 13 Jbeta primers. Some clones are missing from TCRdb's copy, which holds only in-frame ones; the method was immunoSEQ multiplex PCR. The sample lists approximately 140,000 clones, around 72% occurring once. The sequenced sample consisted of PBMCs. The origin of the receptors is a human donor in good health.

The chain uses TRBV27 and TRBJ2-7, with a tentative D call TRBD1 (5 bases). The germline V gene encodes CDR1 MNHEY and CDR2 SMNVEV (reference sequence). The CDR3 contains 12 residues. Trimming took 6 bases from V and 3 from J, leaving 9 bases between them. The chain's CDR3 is CASSDSGYEQYF. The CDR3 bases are TGTGCCAGCAGCGACAGTGGCTACGAGCAGTACTTC.

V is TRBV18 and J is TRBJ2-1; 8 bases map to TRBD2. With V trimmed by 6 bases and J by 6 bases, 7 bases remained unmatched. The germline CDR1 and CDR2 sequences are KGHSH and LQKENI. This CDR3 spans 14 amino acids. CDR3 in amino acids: CASSQSTSGNEQFF. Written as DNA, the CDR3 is TGTGCCAGCTCCCAAAGTACTAGCGGCAATGAGCAGTTCTTC. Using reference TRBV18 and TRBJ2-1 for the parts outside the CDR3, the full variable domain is NAGVMQNPRHLVRRRGQEARLRCSPMKGHSHVYWYRQLPEEGLKFMVYLQKENIIDESGMPKERFSAEFPKEGPSILRIQQVVRGDSAAYFCASSQSTSGNEQFFGPGTRLTVL.

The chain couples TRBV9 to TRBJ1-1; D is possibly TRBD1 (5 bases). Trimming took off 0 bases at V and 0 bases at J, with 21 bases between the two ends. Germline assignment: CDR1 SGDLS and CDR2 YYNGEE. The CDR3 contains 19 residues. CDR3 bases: TGTGCCAGCAGCGTAGATATCACCTGGGGCAGGAGCATGAACACTGAAGCTTTCTTT. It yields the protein CASSVDITWGRSMNTEAFF.

This chain's CDR3 is CASSLEPRSSTDTQYF. CDR3 nucleotides: TGTGCCAGCAGCTTAGAGCCGCGTTCTAGCACAGATACGCAGTATTTT. V is TRBV7-9 and J is TRBJ2-3; D remains ambiguous. The CDR3 runs to 16 residues. V was shortened by 1 base and J by 0 bases, with 11 bases between the two germline ends. Germline lookup yields CDR1 SEHNR and CDR2 FQNEAQ (reference sequence).

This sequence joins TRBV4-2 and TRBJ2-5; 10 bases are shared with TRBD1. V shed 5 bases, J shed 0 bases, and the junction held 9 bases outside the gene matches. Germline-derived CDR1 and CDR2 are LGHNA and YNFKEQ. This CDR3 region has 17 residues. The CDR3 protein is CASSDGTGDQYQETQYF. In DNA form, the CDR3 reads TGTGCCAGCAGCGACGGGACAGGGGACCAGTACCAAGAGACCCAGTACTTC.

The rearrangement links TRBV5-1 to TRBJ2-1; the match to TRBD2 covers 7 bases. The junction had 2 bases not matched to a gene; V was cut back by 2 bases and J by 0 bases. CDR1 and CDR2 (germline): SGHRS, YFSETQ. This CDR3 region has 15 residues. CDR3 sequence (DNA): TGCGCCAGCAGCTTAAGCGGGGTCTCCTACAATGAGCAGTTCTTC. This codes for CASSLSGVSYNEQFF.

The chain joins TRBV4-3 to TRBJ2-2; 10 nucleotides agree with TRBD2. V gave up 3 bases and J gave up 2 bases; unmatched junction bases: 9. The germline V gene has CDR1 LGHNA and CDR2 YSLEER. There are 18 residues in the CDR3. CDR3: CASSQGAAGGLNTGELFF. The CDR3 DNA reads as TGCGCCAGCAGCCAGGGTGCAGCGGGGGGGCTTAACACCGGGGAGCTGTTTTTT.